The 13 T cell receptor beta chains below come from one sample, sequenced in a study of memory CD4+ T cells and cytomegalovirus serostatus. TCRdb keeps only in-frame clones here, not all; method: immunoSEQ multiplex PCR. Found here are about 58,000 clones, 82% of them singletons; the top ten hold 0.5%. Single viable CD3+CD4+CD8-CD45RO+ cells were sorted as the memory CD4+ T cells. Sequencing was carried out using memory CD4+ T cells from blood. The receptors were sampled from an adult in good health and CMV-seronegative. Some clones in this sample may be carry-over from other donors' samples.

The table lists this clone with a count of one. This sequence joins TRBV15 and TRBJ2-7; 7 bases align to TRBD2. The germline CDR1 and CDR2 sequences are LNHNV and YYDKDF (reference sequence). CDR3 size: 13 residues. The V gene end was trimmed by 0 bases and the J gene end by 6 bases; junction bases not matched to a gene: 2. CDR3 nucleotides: TGTGCCACCAGCAGAGAACTAGCGAGCGAGCAGTACTTC. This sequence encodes CATSRELASEQYF.

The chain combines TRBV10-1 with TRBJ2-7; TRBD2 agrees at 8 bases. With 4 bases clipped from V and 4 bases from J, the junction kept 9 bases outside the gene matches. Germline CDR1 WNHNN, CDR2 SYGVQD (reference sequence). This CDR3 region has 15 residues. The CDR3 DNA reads TGCGCCAGCAGTGGAATTATGCGGGAGGTTTACGAGCAGTACTTC. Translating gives CASSGIMREVYEQYF.

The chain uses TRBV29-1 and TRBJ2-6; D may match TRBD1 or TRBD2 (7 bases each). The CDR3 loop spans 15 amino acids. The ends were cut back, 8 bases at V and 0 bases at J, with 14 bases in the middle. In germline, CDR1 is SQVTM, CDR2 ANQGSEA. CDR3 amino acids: CSIRGGSSGANVLTF. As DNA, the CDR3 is TGCAGCATCAGGGGGGGGAGCTCTGGGGCCAACGTCCTGACTTTC.

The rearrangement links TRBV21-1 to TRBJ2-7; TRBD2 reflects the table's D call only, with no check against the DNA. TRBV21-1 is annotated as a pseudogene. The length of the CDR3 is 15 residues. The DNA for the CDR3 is TGTGCCAGCAGCTCCCGACCGGAGGGGCTTGACGAGCAGTACTTC. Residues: CASSSRPEGLDEQYF.

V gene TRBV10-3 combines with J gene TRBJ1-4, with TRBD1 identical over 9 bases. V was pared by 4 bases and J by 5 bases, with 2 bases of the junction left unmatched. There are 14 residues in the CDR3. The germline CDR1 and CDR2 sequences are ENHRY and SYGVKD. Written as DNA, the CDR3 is TGTGCCATCAGTGGGACAGGGGAAAATGAAAAACTGTTTTTT. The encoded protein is CAISGTGENEKLFF.

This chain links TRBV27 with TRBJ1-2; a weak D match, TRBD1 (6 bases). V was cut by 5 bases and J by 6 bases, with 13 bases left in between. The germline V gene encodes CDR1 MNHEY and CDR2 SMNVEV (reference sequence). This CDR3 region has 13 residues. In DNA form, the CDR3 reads TGTGCCAGCAGTCGCCAGGGGTTAGATGGCTACACCTTC. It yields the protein CASSRQGLDGYTF.

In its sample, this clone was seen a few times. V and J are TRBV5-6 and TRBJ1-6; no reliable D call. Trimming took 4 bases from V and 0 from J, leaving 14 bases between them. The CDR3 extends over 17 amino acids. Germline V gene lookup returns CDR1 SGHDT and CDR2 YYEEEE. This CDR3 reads CASSVAGVSSYNSPLHF. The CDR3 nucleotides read TGTGCCAGCAGCGTGGCCGGGGTCAGCTCCTATAATTCACCCCTCCACTTT.

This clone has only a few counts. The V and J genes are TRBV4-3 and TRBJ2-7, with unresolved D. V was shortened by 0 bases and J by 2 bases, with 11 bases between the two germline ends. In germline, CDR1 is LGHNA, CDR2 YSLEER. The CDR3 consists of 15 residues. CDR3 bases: TGCGCCAGCAGCCAAGAAAGGCAAATCCCCTACGAGCAGTACTTC. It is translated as CASSQERQIPYEQYF.

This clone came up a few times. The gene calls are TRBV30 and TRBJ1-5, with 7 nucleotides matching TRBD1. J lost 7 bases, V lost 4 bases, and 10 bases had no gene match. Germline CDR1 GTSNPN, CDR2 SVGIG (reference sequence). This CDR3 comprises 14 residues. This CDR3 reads CAWTQTGRGQPQHF. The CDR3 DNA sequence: TGTGCCTGGACCCAGACAGGGCGGGGACAGCCCCAGCATTTT.

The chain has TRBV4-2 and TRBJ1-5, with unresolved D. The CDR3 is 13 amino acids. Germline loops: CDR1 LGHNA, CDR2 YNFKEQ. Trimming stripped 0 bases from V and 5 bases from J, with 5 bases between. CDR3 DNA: TGTGCCAGCAGCCAAGAACCCGATCAGCCCCAGCATTTT. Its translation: CASSQEPDQPQHF.

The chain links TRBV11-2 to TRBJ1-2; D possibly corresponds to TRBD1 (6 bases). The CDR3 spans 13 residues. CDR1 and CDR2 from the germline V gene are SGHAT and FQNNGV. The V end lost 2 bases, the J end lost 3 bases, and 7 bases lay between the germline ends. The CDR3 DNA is TGTGCCAGCAGCTTAAGACAGGACTATGGCTACACCTTC. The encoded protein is CASSLRQDYGYTF. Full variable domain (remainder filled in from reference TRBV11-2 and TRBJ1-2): EAGVAQSPRYKIIEKRQSVAFWCNPISGHATLYWYQQILGQGPKLLIQFQNNGVVDDSQLPKDRFSAERLKGVDSTLKIQPAKLEDSAVYLCASSLRQDYGYTFGSGTRLTVV.

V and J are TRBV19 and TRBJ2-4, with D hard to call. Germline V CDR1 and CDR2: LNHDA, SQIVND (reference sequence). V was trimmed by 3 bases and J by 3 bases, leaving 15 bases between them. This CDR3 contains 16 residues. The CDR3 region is CASSISILWGKNIQYF. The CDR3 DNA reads TGTGCCAGTAGTATCTCGATATTATGGGGCAAAAACATTCAGTACTTC. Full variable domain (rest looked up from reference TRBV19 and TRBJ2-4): DGGITQSPKYLFRKEGQNVTLSCEQNLNHDAMYWYRQDPGQGLRLIYYSQIVNDFQKGDIAEGYSVSREKKESFPLTVTSAQKNPTAFYLCASSISILWGKNIQYFGAGTRLSVL.

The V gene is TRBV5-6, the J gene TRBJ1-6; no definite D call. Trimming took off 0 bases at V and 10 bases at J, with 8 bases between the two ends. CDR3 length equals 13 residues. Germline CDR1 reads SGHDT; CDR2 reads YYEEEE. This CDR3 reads CASSLVGYSPLHF. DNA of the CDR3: TGTGCCAGCAGCTTGGTCGGGTACTCACCCCTCCACTTT.